This T cell receptor (beta chain) appears in the sequencing data of a study of technical replicates of blood from a handful of donors. Method: immunoSEQ multiplex PCR; TCRdb's copy keeps in-frame clones and lacks some. The repertoire has 75,000 to 95,000 clones, about 94% of them found once; the top ten carry roughly 0.25%. Sequenced: T cells isolated from PBMCs. This TCR derives from a human donor in good health.

CDR3 region: CASGRGVEGYTF. CDR3 DNA sequence: TGTGCCAGCGGGAGAGGAGTAGAGGGCTACACCTTC. This sequence joins TRBV28 and TRBJ1-2; D remains ambiguous. The germline V gene has CDR1 MDHEN and CDR2 SYDVKM. V was cut by 8 bases and J by 8 bases, with 15 bases left in between. CDR3 size: 12 residues.